Listed below are T cell receptor beta chains from one sample, sequenced in a study of T cells in Graves' hyperthyroidism and ophthalmopathy. TCRdb analysed the multiplex PCR reads with MiXCR anew, one entry per CDR3 protein. The sample contains 45,000 to 60,000 distinct CDR3 sequences, roughly 52% of which appear only once. What was sequenced was blood. Receptor source: a woman aged 25 to 39 with Graves' ophthalmopathy. Each CDR3 is given without its conserved first and last residue. Fields, in order: V gene, CDR3 length, CDR3 protein.

>TRBV5-4|11
ASSFWGYNEQF
>TRBV2|13
ASSEVFGDQETQY
>TRBV25-1|15
ASSALGLAGDSDTQY
>TRBV5-6|13
ASAPIATGSDGYT
>TRBV10-3|12
AISEGLNGNTIY
>TRBV6-5|11
ASSYSTGGKLL
>TRBV6-4|11
ASSEMGGDTQY
>TRBV28|9
ASRKWNEQY
>TRBV9|14
ASSAGLGLAAKEQY
>TRBV6-1|13
ASSPAGTGIYGYT
>TRBV19|6
ASKAQH
>TRBV6-5|17
ASSYSSLTGRATNEKLF
>TRBV6-1|10
ASSGTGHEQF
>TRBV19|11
ASSATVNTEAF
>TRBV2|18
ASSEVPSGRAYTSTDTQY
>TRBV5-5|10
ASSLVAGELF
>TRBV29-1|13
SVALAGGPYNEQF
>TRBV28|12
ASRTAGDGNTIY
>TRBV20-1|10
SARQAKDTQY
>TRBV4-2|15
ASSQDHQGTVGSGYT
>TRBV9|13
VSSGLPGGTGELF
>TRBV20-1|16
SAKGLAGSPSPQETQY
>TRBV5-1|13
ASSLGGLGYQPQH
>TRBV25-1|13
ASSEDRGMSLTQY
>TRBV20-1|10
SARTRTYEQY
>TRBV28|13
ASFNPLRGGETQY
>TRBV5-6|11
ASSTTGGPEAF
>TRBV7-3|14
ASSLAGGAAGYGYT
>TRBV10-1|11
ASTRGDYNEQF
>TRBV5-4|14
ASSLGGSSGSLEQF
>TRBV12-3/TRBV12-4|12
ASSPLRGDYEQY